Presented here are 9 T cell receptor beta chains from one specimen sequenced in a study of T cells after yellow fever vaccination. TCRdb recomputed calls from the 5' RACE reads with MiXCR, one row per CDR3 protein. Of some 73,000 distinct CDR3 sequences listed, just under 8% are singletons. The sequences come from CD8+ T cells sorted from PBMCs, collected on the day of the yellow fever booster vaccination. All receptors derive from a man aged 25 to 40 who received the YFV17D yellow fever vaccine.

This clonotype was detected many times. The CDR3 region is CASSISYEQYF. Here the CDR3 DNA reads TGTGCCAGCAGTATCAGCTACGAGCAGTACTTC. The genes are TRBV12-3 or TRBV12-4 and TRBJ2-7; no clear D gene. The V end lost 5 bases, the J end lost 3 bases, and 5 bases lay between the germline ends. This CDR3 spans 11 amino acids.

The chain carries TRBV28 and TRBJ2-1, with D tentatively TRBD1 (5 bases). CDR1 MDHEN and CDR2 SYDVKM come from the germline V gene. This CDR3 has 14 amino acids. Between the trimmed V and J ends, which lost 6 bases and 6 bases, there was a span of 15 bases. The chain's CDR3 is CASRTEGQGNEQFF. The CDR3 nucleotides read TGTGCCAGCAGGACCGAAGGGCAGGGCAATGAGCAGTTCTTC.

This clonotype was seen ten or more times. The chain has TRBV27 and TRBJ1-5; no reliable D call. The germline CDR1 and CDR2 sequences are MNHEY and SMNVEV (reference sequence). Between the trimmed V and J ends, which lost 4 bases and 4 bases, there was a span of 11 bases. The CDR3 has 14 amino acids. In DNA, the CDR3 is TGTGCCAGCAGTTCGCAAGCCATAAATCAGCCCCAGCATTTT. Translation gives CASSSQAINQPQHF.

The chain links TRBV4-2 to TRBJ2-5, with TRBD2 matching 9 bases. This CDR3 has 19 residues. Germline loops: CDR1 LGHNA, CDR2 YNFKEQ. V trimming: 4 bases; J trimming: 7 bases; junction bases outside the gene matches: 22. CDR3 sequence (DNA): TGTGCCAGCAGCCGAGGGTGGGAAGGGGGACTAGCATCCGGCGGGACCCAGTACTTC. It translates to CASSRGWEGGLASGGTQYF.

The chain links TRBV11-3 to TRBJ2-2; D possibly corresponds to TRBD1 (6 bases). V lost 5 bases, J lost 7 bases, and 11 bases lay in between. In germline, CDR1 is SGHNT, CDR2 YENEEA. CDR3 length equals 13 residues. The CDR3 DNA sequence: TGTGCCAGCAGCCCGAGGGGGATCGGGGAGCTGTTTTTT. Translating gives CASSPRGIGELFF.

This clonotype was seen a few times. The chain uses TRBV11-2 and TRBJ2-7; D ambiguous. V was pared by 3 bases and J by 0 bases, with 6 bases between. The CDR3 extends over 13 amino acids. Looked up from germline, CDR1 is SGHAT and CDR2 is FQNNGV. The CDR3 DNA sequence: TGTGCCAGCAGCTTCAGTAGCTCCTACGAGCAGTACTTC. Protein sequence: CASSFSSSYEQYF.

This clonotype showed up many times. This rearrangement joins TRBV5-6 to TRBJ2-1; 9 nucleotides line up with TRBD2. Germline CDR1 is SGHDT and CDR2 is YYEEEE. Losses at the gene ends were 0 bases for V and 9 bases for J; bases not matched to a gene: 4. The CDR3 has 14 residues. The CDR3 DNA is TGTGCCAGCAGCTTGGGGGGACTAGCTACTGAGCAGTTCTTC. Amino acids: CASSLGGLATEQFF.

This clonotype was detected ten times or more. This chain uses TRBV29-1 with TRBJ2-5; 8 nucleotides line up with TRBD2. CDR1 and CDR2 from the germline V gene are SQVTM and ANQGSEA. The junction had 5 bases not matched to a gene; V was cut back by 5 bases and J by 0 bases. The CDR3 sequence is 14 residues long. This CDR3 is CSVLLAAYQETQYF. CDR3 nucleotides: TGCAGCGTTCTACTAGCGGCGTACCAAGAGACCCAGTACTTC.

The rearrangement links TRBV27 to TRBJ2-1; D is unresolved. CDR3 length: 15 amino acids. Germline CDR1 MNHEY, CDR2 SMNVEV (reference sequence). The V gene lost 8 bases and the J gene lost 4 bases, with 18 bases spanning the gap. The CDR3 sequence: CASLLTPSPYNEQFF. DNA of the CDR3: TGTGCCAGCTTATTGACTCCTTCACCTTACAATGAGCAGTTCTTC.